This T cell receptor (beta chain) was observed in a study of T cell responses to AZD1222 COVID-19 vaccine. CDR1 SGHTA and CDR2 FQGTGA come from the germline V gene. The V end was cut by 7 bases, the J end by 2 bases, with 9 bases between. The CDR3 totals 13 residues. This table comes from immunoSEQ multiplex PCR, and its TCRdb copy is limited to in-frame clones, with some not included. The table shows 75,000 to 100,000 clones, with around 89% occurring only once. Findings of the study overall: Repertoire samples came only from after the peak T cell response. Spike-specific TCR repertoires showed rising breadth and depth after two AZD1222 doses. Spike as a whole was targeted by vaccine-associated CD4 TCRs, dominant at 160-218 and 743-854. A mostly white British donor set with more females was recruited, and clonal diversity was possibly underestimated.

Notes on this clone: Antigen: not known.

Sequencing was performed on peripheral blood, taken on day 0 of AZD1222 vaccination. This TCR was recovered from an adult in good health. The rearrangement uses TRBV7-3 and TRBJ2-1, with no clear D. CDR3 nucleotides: TGTGCCAGCACCCTGGGCCCCTACAATGAGCAGTTCTTC. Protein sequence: CASTLGPYNEQFF.